This entry concerns a single T cell receptor (beta chain). This clone has a count of ten or more. Its antigen remains unidentified. Base-call qualities are not available, and no considerably larger clone is one nucleotide away. This specimen belongs to a study of beta chain features in type 1 diabetes (dated by TCRdb to the late 2010s). At the level of the whole study: Mean age, gender distribution, total cell number and subset yield did not differ between patients and healthy donors. A total of roughly 100 million sorted cells were examined across all samples, and a strong correlation was observed between cell number per subset and RNA yield. The study compared the TCRB repertoires of sorted circulating CD4+ T cell subsets in recently diagnosed type 1 diabetes patients with those in matched healthy donors. Regulatory and stem cell-like memory subsets were isolated from only 8 patients and roughly 8 healthy donors, whereas naive and central memory subsets came from all 30 or so donors. Summary of the overall study and its limitations: Because cDNA rather than genomic DNA was sequenced, highly expressing activated cells could have been over-represented, although no difference in activation and CD3 levels was found between groups. Shorter templates might be favored by PCR, yet because patient and control samples were amplified and corrected together, any such skew would affect both groups equally. Naive, central memory and regulatory TCRB repertoires appeared more similar among patients than among healthy donors. Patients with type 1 diabetes made fewer insertions and deleted more nucleotides at VDJ recombination sites, implying thymic rearrangement abnormalities. Type 1 diabetes patients showed a moderate but significant shortening of TCRB CDR3 length in all four CD4+ subsets. HLA sub-analyses involved small numbers of individuals, so any influence of HLA type on TCRB rearrangement remained unresolved.

All of the isolated RNA was reverse transcribed with the High Capacity cDNA Reverse Transcription Kit, so expressed TCRB transcripts were sequenced. Deep immunoSEQ sequencing was applied to naive, central memory and regulatory T cell samples, giving an average of roughly 3.5 million total reads per sample. Sorted cells were lysed in RLT buffer and RNA was extracted with DNase-treated RNeasy Micro or Mini kits, depending on cell number. Each cell subset was processed on its own to prevent cross-contamination, while patient and healthy donor samples were processed together. The immunoSEQ multiplex PCR was used to amplify TCRB sequences from cDNA, yielding 87-bp fragments that span the CDR3 region. Amplicons were sequenced on the Illumina HiSeq platform. As for the authors' bioinformatics: PCR bias was corrected computationally using synthetic template baselines, and reads within Hamming distance 2 were collapsed, with unmergeable singletons discarded. Reads were aligned to IMGT to assign V, D and J genes, CDR3 length, and insertions or deletions at six rearrangement sites. Within each subset, clonotype counts were normalized to sorted cell number, and only after that were true diversity and Gini coefficients computed with the tcR R package. Repertoire sharing was quantified using the overlap coefficient calculated on TCRB nucleotide sequences. What TCRdb holds here is the immuneACCESS table cut down to in-frame rearrangements. Part of the clones is not present; checked against another copy, under half of the missing clones reflect an unresolved V gene, and the others are unexplained. Clonal size and the V and J genes are those of that table, whereas D and trimming came from the DNA. This sample is represented by approximately 160,000 clones; approximately 8.4% of them were singletons. Approximately 2.3% of the sample is in the top ten clones.

The CDR3 runs 12 amino acids, cysteine and phenylalanine included. Left in the record is the CDR3 DNA by itself, 36 bases read in frame from the first base. V and J are truncated by 2 bases and 8 bases respectively, leaving an intervening sequence of 12 bases. CDR1 SQVTM and CDR2 ANQGSEA are derived from the germline V gene. From each donor, a single peripheral blood sample of around 120 mL on average was drawn into heparinised tubes. A BD FACSAria II and a panel including CD45RO, CCR7, CD25, CD127, CD95 and CD27 were used to sort naive, central memory, regulatory and stem cell-like memory CD4+ T cells. Every sorted population had a purity above 95%. PBMCs were isolated right away by Lymphoprep density gradient centrifugation and were stained directly, without culture. So that batch effects would be minimized, each experiment stained and sorted samples in pairs, pairing one healthy donor with one patient.

The chain links TRBV29-1 with TRBJ1-2; D gene: possibly TRBD1, on 6 matching bases. Sequenced material: central memory CD4+ T cells from blood. This clonotype was sampled from a woman aged 18 to 35 in good health. The CDR3 is CSVESGVKGYTF. At the DNA level, the sequence is TGCAGCGTTGAATCAGGGGTAAAGGGCTACACCTTC.